The rows below give T cell receptor beta chains drawn from one sample of a study of cytomegalovirus exposure and HLA in healthy donors. The assay was immunoSEQ multiplex PCR, and TCRdb's table has in-frame clones only and misses some. The sample holds 200,000 or so clones; approximately 82% are singletons and the top ten take 3% to 4.5%. Sequencing was carried out using PBMCs. These receptor sequences come from a male donor in good health and CMV-seronegative. Both conserved end residues are trimmed from each CDR3.

CDR3 protein: ASSRHTSGSAYEQY
V gene: TRBV13
J gene: TRBJ2-7

CDR3 protein: ASSGTGGNTIY
V gene: TRBV25-1
J gene: TRBJ1-3

CDR3 protein: ASSHLYPGVNTEAF
V gene: TRBV4-1
J gene: TRBJ1-1

CDR3 protein: ASRLQGRYTEAF
V gene: TRBV19
J gene: TRBJ1-1

CDR3 protein: ASNSAGTAL
V gene: TRBV19
J gene: TRBJ1-2

CDR3 protein: ASSLAGAVYEQY
V gene: TRBV28
J gene: TRBJ2-7

CDR3 protein: ASSSESVQNTEAF
V gene: TRBV5-1
J gene: TRBJ1-1

CDR3 protein: ASSRGGIYEGYT
V gene: TRBV6-5
J gene: TRBJ1-2

CDR3 protein: ASSLGGLLLH
V gene: TRBV7-9
J gene: TRBJ1-6

CDR3 protein: ASSSAYEQY
V gene: TRBV18
J gene: TRBJ2-7

CDR3 protein: ASSESLLGRSYEQY
V gene: TRBV25-1
J gene: TRBJ2-7

CDR3 protein: ASSFRYNEQF
V gene: TRBV11-1
J gene: TRBJ2-1

CDR3 protein: ASTTSGRGEQY
V gene: TRBV19
J gene: TRBJ2-7

CDR3 protein: ASSEDRALSNTEAF
V gene: TRBV7-2
J gene: TRBJ1-1

CDR3 protein: ASSPQGNEQF
V gene: TRBV2
J gene: TRBJ2-1

CDR3 protein: ASSPPGAGTDTQY
V gene: TRBV7-3
J gene: TRBJ2-3

CDR3 protein: ASSGPTGARETQY
V gene: TRBV2
J gene: TRBJ2-5

CDR3 protein: ASSPVLTGNTEAF
V gene: TRBV28
J gene: TRBJ1-1

CDR3 protein: ASSGFPTGGETQY
V gene: TRBV19
J gene: TRBJ2-5

CDR3 protein: ASSERGVPYEQY
V gene: TRBV10-1
J gene: -

CDR3 protein: ASSPSQGASPGELF
V gene: TRBV18
J gene: TRBJ2-2

CDR3 protein: ATGTGLYGYT
V gene: TRBV5-6
J gene: TRBJ1-2

CDR3 protein: SSNDLGLAGNEQY
V gene: TRBV7-9
J gene: TRBJ2-7

CDR3 protein: AWSGDRDTQY
V gene: TRBV30
J gene: TRBJ2-3

CDR3 protein: ASSEKRNVLDGYT
V gene: TRBV14
J gene: TRBJ1-2

CDR3 protein: ASSTIAGSSYEQY
V gene: TRBV27
J gene: -

CDR3 protein: ASSPGSLRGNEQF
V gene: TRBV18
J gene: TRBJ2-1

CDR3 protein: ASSVGPSGSNEQF
V gene: TRBV9
J gene: TRBJ2-1

CDR3 protein: ASSVWGDNYGYT
V gene: TRBV6-1
J gene: TRBJ1-2

CDR3 protein: ASSLQASEQY
V gene: TRBV28
J gene: TRBJ2-7

CDR3 protein: ATSVQGTLSNQPQH
V gene: TRBV15
J gene: TRBJ1-5

CDR3 protein: ASGLPPRRLVPDNEQF
V gene: TRBV12-5
J gene: TRBJ2-1